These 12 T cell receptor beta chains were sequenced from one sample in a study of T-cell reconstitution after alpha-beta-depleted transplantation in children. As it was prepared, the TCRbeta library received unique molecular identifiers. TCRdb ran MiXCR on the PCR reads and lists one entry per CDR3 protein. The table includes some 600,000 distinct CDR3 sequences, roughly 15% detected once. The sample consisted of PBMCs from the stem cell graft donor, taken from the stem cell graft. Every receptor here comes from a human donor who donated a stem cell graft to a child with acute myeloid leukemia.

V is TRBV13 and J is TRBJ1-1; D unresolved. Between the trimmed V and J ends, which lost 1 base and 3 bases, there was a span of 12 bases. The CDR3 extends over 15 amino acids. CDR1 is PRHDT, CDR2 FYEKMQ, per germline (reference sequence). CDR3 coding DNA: TGTGCCAGCAGCTTAGAAGGCGTGTCGTACACTGAAGCTTTCTTT. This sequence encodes CASSLEGVSYTEAFF.

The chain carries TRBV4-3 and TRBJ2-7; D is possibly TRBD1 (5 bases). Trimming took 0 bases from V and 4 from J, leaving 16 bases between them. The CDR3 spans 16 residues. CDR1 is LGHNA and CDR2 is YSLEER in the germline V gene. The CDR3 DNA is TGCGCCAGCAGCCAAGAAAGCGACAGAAACCATTACGAGCAGTACTTC. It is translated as CASSQESDRNHYEQYF.

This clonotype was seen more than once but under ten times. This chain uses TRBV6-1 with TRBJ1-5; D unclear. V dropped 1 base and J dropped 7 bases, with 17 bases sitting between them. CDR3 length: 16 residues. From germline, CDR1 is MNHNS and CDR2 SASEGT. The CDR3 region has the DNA TGTGCCAGCAGTGAAGGAATAGACGCACTCTCACAGCCCCAGCATTTT. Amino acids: CASSEGIDALSQPQHF.

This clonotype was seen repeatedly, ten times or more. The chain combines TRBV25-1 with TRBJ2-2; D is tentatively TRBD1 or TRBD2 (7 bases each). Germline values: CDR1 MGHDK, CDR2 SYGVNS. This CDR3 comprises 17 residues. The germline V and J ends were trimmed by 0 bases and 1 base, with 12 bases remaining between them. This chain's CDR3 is CASSEYGRGRNTGELFF. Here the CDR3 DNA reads TGTGCCAGCAGTGAATATGGGAGGGGGCGGAACACCGGGGAGCTGTTTTTT. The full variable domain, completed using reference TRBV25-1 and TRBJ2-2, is EADIYQTPRYLVIGTGKKITLECSQTMGHDKMYWYQQDPGMELHLIHYSYGVNSTEKGDLSSESTVSRIRTEHFPLTLESARPSHTSQYLCASSEYGRGRNTGELFFGEGSRLTVL.

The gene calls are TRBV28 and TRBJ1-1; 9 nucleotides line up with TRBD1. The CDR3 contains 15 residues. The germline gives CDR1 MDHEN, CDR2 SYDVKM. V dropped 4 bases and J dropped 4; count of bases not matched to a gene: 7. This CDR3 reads CASSSDGQGRTEAFF. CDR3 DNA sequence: TGTGCCAGCAGTTCGGACGGACAGGGGCGCACTGAAGCTTTCTTT.

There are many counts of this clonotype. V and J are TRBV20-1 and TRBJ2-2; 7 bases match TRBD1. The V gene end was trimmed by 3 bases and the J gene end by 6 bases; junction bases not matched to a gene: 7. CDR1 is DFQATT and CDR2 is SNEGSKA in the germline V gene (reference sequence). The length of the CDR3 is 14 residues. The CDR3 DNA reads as TGCAGTGCTAGCGACGACAGGGTGCCCGGGGAGCTGTTTTTT. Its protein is CSASDDRVPGELFF.

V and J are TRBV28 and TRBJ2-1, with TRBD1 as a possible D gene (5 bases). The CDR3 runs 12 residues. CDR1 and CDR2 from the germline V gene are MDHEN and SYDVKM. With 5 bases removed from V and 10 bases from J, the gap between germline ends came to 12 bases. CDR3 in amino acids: CASSLGQGEQFF. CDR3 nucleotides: TGTGCCAGCAGTCTCGGACAAGGCGAGCAGTTCTTC.

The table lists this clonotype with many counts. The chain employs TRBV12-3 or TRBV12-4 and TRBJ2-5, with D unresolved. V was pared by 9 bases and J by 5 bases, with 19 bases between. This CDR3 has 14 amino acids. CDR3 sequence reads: CASCDISQQETQYF. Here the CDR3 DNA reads TGTGCCAGTTGTGACATCTCTCAGCAGGAGACCCAGTACTTC.

The CDR3 protein is CASSLLPSGGVLEFF. DNA for the CDR3: TGTGCCAGCAGCTTACTTCCGAGCGGGGGGGTCTTGGAGTTCTTC. The chain employs TRBV7-6 and TRBJ2-1; the match to TRBD2 covers 10 bases. In germline, CDR1 is SGHVS, CDR2 FNYEAQ. The CDR3 has 15 residues. The trim removed 2 bases at V and 14 bases at J, leaving 12 bases unmatched.

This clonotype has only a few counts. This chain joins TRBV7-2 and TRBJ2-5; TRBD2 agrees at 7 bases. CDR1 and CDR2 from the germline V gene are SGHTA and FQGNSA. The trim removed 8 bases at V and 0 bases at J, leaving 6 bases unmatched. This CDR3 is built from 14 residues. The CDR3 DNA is TGTGCCAGCTTCAAAGCGGGGTACCAAGAGACCCAGTACTTC. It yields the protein CASFKAGYQETQYF.

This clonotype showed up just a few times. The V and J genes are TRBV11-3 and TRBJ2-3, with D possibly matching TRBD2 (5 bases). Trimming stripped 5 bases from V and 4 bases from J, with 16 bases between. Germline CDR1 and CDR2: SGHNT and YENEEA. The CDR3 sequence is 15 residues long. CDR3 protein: CASSSRGPVADTQYF. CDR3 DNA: TGTGCCAGCAGCAGCAGAGGGCCGGTCGCAGATACGCAGTATTTT.

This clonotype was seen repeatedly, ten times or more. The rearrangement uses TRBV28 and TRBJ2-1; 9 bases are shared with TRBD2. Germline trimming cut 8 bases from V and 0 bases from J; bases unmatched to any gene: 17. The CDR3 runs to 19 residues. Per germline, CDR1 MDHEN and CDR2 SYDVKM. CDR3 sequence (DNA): TGTGCCAGCCCGTCAGGCCTAGCGGGATTTATTAGCTCCTACAATGAGCAGTTCTTC. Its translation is CASPSGLAGFISSYNEQFF. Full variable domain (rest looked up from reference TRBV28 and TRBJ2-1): DVKVTQSSRYLVKRTGEKVFLECVQDMDHENMFWYRQDPGLGLRLIYFSYDVKMKEKGDIPEGYSVSREKKERFSLILESASTNQTSMYLCASPSGLAGFISSYNEQFFGPGTRLTVL.